This TCR beta chain was retrieved from a study of T cells after yellow fever vaccination. The V end lost 3 bases, the J end lost 8 bases, and 23 bases lay between the germline ends. The germline gives CDR1 DFQATT, CDR2 SNEGSKA (reference sequence). There are 16 residues in the CDR3. Via MiXCR, TCRdb re-called the 5' RACE reads, giving one row per CDR3 protein. The data contain about 360,000 distinct CDR3 sequences, about 6% of them seen just once; the ten biggest clones take up 14% to 15%. The sequencing here drew on PBMCs, taken 5 days after the yellow fever booster vaccination. The receptor was isolated from a man between 25 and 39 years old who received the YFV17D yellow fever vaccine. The rearrangement links TRBV20-1 to TRBJ2-1; D is perhaps TRBD2 (6 bases). The CDR3 loop is CSASPPPGLVKDEQFF. Here the CDR3 DNA reads TGCAGTGCTAGTCCCCCGCCGGGACTGGTTAAGGATGAGCAGTTCTTC.